These T cell receptor beta chains were read from a single sample in a study of T cell responses to AZD1222 COVID-19 vaccine. Profiled with immunoSEQ multiplex PCR; TCRdb holds only in-frame clones, not every one. The table shows more than 85,000 clones, with 85% to 90% occurring only once. Sequenced material: peripheral blood, taken on day 0 of AZD1222 vaccination. Receptor source: an adult in good health. Both conserved end residues are part of each CDR3. The order of the fields is clone size, V gene, CDR3 length, D gene, J gene, CDR3 protein, CDR3 DNA. The D gene is left open where the match is weak. A clone size is listed for some rows: how often the clone was seen (once, few, many), or a class if it is expanded.

-,TRBV2,17,TRBD1,TRBJ2-7,CASSEALWGQGPYEQYF,TGTGCCAGCAGTGAAGCGCTTTGGGGACAGGGACCCTACGAGCAGTACTTC
-,TRBV28,14,-,TRBJ1-1,CASRPGLRNTEAFF,TGTGCCAGCAGGCCCGGGCTCAGGAACACTGAAGCTTTCTTT
-,TRBV4-3,16,TRBD1,TRBJ1-5,CASSQDSGGYGQPQHF,TGCGCCAGCAGCCAAGATTCAGGGGGATATGGTCAGCCCCAGCATTTT
-,TRBV19,16,TRBD2,TRBJ2-7,CASSELAGGPSSEQYF,TGTGCCAGTAGTGAACTAGCGGGAGGGCCCTCAAGCGAGCAGTACTTC
few,TRBV19,13,TRBD1,TRBJ1-2,CASRRGLDYGYTF,TGTGCCAGTAGGAGGGGGCTGGACTATGGCTACACCTTC
once,TRBV28,16,TRBD2,TRBJ2-2,CASSFAGGANTGELFF,TGTGCCAGCAGTTTCGCGGGAGGCGCGAACACCGGGGAGCTGTTTTTT
-,TRBV25-1,15,-,TRBJ2-3,CASSESVGFTDTQYF,TGTGCCAGCAGTGAATCGGTTGGGTTCACAGATACGCAGTATTTT
-,TRBV7-9,12,-,TRBJ1-6,CASSGMRSPLHF,TGTGCCAGCTCGGGCATGCGTTCACCCCTCCACTTT
-,TRBV4-3,13,-,TRBJ2-7,CASSPTPRGEQYF,TGCGCCAGCAGCCCGACGCCTCGGGGCGAGCAGTACTTC
-,TRBV18,16,TRBD2,TRBJ2-3,CASSPNLAGVGDTQYF,TGTGCCAGCTCACCTAATCTAGCGGGAGTTGGAGATACGCAGTATTTT
-,TRBV6-5,14,-,TRBJ1-6,CASTPVGANSPLHF,TGTGCCAGTACACCGGTCGGGGCGAATTCACCCCTCCACTTT
-,TRBV23-1,17,-,TRBJ2-7,CASSQCLPLRVLYEQYF,TGCGCCAGCAGTCAATGCCTCCCCTTGCGCGTTCTGTACGAGCAGTACTTC
-,TRBV7-2,14,-,TRBJ1-4,CASSQSPTDEKLFF,TGTGCCAGCAGCCAAAGCCCGACTGATGAAAAACTGTTTTTT
once,TRBV5-1,15,TRBD1,TRBJ2-5,CASRPRDRAQETQYF,TGCGCCAGCAGACCCCGGGACAGGGCCCAAGAGACCCAGTACTTC
-,TRBV29-1,15,TRBD1,TRBJ1-1,CSVAPGQGMNTEAFF,TGCAGCGTAGCCCCCGGACAGGGGATGAACACTGAAGCTTTCTTT
few,TRBV11-2,15,TRBD2,TRBJ2-2,CASSLELAGVGELFF,TGTGCCAGCAGCTTAGAACTAGCGGGAGTCGGGGAGCTGTTTTTT
once,TRBV19,14,-,TRBJ1-1,CASSAWGRNTEAFF,TGTGCCAGTAGTGCTTGGGGGCGGAACACTGAAGCTTTCTTT
-,TRBV29-1,14,-,TRBJ1-6,CSVVGGGWNSPLHF,TGCAGCGTTGTGGGGGGGGGATGGAATTCACCCCTCCACTTT